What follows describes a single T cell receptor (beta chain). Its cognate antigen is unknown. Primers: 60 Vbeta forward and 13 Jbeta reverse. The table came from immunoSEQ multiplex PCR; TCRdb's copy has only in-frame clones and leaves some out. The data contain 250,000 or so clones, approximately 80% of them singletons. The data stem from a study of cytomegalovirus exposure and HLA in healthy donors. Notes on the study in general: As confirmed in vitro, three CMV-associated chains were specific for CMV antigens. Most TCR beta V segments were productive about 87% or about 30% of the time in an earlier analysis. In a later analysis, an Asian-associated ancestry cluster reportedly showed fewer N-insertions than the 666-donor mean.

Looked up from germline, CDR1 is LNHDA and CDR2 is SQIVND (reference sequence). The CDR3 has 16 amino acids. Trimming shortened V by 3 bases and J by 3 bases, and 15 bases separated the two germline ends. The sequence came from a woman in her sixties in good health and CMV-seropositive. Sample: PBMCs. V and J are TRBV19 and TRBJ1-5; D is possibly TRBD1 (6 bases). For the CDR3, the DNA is TGTGCCAGTAGTATTAGGCGCCGACAGGTCAATCAGCCCCAGCATTTT. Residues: CASSIRRRQVNQPQHF.